This T cell receptor beta chain was identified during a study of regulatory T cells in long-lasting Graves disease. Study background: Those with persistent Graves' disease had received antithyroid drugs for over 5 years with positive TSH receptor antibodies.

Indicated time point: persistent/refractory GD, antithyroid drugs over 5 years with positive TRAb. Construction of the TCR library relied on RNA isolated from PBMCs. Roughly 10-milliliter peripheral blood samples went into EDTA tubes. With 6 bases removed from V and 0 bases from J, the gap between germline ends came to 12 bases. This CDR3 spans 14 amino acids. Germline values: CDR1 MGHDK, CDR2 SYGVNS. Arm-PCR of CDR3 regions and iRepertoire HTBI primers were the basis on which TCR beta libraries were built. TCRdb analysed the multiplex PCR reads with MiXCR anew, one entry per CDR3 protein. Of 350,000 to 500,000 distinct CDR3 sequences in the sample, 21% were seen once.

This TCR derives from a female donor with Graves disease. The material was peripheral blood mononuclear cells (PBMCs), obtained when the disease was refractory, from a patient treated with antithyroid drugs. The gene calls are TRBV25-1 and TRBJ2-7, with D possibly being TRBD1 (6 bases). This CDR3 reads CASRGDMSSYEQYF. The CDR3 DNA is TGTGCCAGCAGAGGGGACATGAGCTCCTACGAGCAGTACTTC.